This record concerns one TCR beta chain sequence. No antigen is known for it. Trimming stripped 7 bases from V and 4 bases from J, with 19 bases between. Germline-derived CDR1 and CDR2 are MNHEY and SMNVEV (reference sequence). This CDR3 spans 15 amino acids. The data were taken from a study of T cell repertoires in cytomegalovirus infection. Study-level information: CMV infection together with matching HLA type was indicated by public TCR beta signatures.

TCRdb called the reads again in MiXCR, with one record for every CDR3 protein. The table records around 130,000 distinct CDR3 sequences, 20% to 30% of them present only once. The specimen sequenced was PBMCs, sequenced either directly or after in vitro stimulation (not recorded which). The TCR comes from a human donor in good health (CMV status not recorded). Some clones in this sample may be carry-over from other donors' samples. This chain joins TRBV27 and TRBJ1-1, with no clear D. CDR3 loop: CASITGFNVGTEAFF. CDR3 sequence (DNA): TGTGCCAGCATAACCGGGTTCAACGTTGGCACTGAAGCTTTCTTT.